A single sample is the source of the 26 T cell receptor beta chains below, sequenced in a study of shared clonotypes between healthy human individuals (dated by TCRdb to between 2020 and 2021). The library was obtained by the immunoSEQ multiplex PCR assay. In its TCRdb copy, this immuneACCESS table keeps in-frame sequences only and misses some clones. Where compared with another copy, unresolved V genes explain less than half of these, and the others have no known cause. This sample holds 1.5 million to 2.5 million clones; around 96% were observed only once. The ten largest clonotypes hold approximately 1% of the sample. CD8 naive samples were obtained by positive selection for CCR7 among CD45RO-negative cells, yielding a CD45RA+CCR7+ population from which TemRA cells were excluded. Sequencing was performed on naive CD8+ T cells sorted from blood. Taken with the paper, the label for cell subset or site translates to: CD45RA+CCR7+. The receptors come from a man aged 18 to 30 in good health.

The V call is TRBV2, the J call TRBJ1-2; D is perhaps TRBD1 (6 bases). Germline V gives CDR1 SNHLY, CDR2 FYNNEI. This CDR3 is built from 12 residues. The V and J ends lost 7 bases and 3 bases respectively, with 9 bases between them. Here the CDR3 DNA reads TGTGCCAGCACCGAGGGGGACTATGGCTACACCTTC. This encodes CASTEGDYGYTF. Using reference TRBV2 and TRBJ1-2 for the parts outside the CDR3, the full variable domain is EPEVTQTPSHQVTQMGQEVILRCVPISNHLYFYWYRQILGQKVEFLVSFYNNEISEKSEIFDDQFSVERPDGSNFTLKIRSTKLEDSAMYFCASTEGDYGYTFGSGTRLTVV.

This chain joins TRBV11-2 and TRBJ2-3, with 9 bases matching TRBD1. The germline CDR1 and CDR2 sequences are SGHAT and FQNNGV. After removal of 4 bases from V and 0 bases from J, the junction contained 5 bases not matched to a gene. The CDR3 is made up of 16 amino acids. CDR3 DNA sequence: TGTGCCAGCAGCTATGGGACAGGGATGAGCACAGATACGCAGTATTTT. It specifies CASSYGTGMSTDTQYF.

Points on this clone: The sample holds other DNA sequences that translate to the same CDR3. This chain joins TRBV4-1 and TRBJ2-7; possibly TRBD2 for D (6 bases). CDR1 and CDR2 (germline): MGHRA, YSYEKL. The CDR3 loop spans 14 amino acids. Trimming removed 3 bases from V and 2 bases from J, with 11 bases in between. The DNA for the CDR3 is TGCGCCAGCAGCCAGGTAGCGGCAGCCTACGAGCAGTACTTC. This codes for CASSQVAAAYEQYF.

The rearrangement uses TRBV6-5 and TRBJ1-1; D gene unclear. The germline gives CDR1 MNHEY, CDR2 SVGAGI. V lost 9 bases and J 6 bases, leaving 17 bases between the germline ends. The length of the CDR3 is 13 residues. The CDR3 is CASQAIRAAEAFF. CDR3 nucleotide sequence: TGTGCCAGTCAAGCTATAAGGGCCGCTGAAGCTTTCTTT.

V is TRBV6-1 and J is TRBJ1-1, with D tentatively TRBD1 (6 bases). Germline values: CDR1 MNHNS, CDR2 SASEGT. The CDR3 runs 15 residues. V shed 1 base and J shed 3 bases, with 12 bases lying between them. CDR3 residues: CASSEDGGPDTEAFF. As DNA, the CDR3 is TGTGCCAGCAGTGAAGACGGGGGCCCGGACACTGAAGCTTTCTTT.

V gene TRBV10-3 combines with J gene TRBJ1-1; D is unresolved. With 9 bases removed from V and 0 bases from J, the gap between germline ends came to 8 bases. The CDR3 length is 12 residues. The germline gives CDR1 ENHRY, CDR2 SYGVKD. The CDR3 sequence: CAISNMNTEAFF. The CDR3 bases are TGTGCCATATCGAACATGAACACTGAAGCTTTCTTT.

The rearrangement links TRBV5-6 to TRBJ2-1; D unresolved. This CDR3 is built from 12 residues. Germline V lookup: CDR1 SGHDT, CDR2 YYEEEE. V was clipped by 4 bases and J by 12 bases, with 14 bases between them. The CDR3: CASSRNAAGQFF. CDR3 DNA sequence: TGTGCCAGCAGCCGGAATGCGGCCGGGCAGTTCTTC.

The chain combines TRBV6-1 with TRBJ2-7, with a possible D match to TRBD1 (5 bases). Trimming removed 2 bases at V and 2 bases at J, with 10 bases between. CDR3 length: 14 residues. CDR1 is MNHNS and CDR2 is SASEGT in the germline V gene. The CDR3 DNA reads as TGTGCCAGCAGTGAACCAGTGGGGCCCTACGAGCAGTACTTC. It is translated as CASSEPVGPYEQYF.

The J gene is TRBJ2-1, the V gene TRBV29-1; 10 positions agree with TRBD1. The CDR3 loop spans 14 amino acids. The junction had 7 bases not matched to a gene; V was cut back by 2 bases and J by 9 bases. Germline V lookup: CDR1 SQVTM, CDR2 ANQGSEA. Here the CDR3 DNA reads TGCAGCGTTGAACCGGGACAGGGGATGAGTGAGCAGTTCTTC. It codes for CSVEPGQGMSEQFF.

Concerning this clone: The same CDR3 can be traced to other DNA sequences in this sample. The chain joins TRBV9 to TRBJ2-7; tentative D call: TRBD2 (5 bases). This CDR3 has 14 amino acids. Germline V gives CDR1 SGDLS, CDR2 YYNGEE. Trimming removed 4 bases at V and 1 base at J, with 12 bases between. The CDR3 nucleotides are TGTGCCAGCAGCCCCAGCGGCCCATCCTACGAGCAGTACTTC. As protein: CASSPSGPSYEQYF. The variable domain in full, completed from reference TRBV9 and TRBJ2-7, reads DSGVTQTPKHLITATGQRVTLRCSPRSGDLSVYWYQQSLDQGLQFLIQYYNGEERAKGNILERFSAQQFPDLHSELNLSSLELGDSALYFCASSPSGPSYEQYFGPGTRLTVT.

Comment on this clone: Other DNA variants within this sample encode the same CDR3. V and J are TRBV28 and TRBJ2-2, with a tentative D call TRBD1 (5 bases). This CDR3 is 14 amino acids long. Per the germline V gene, CDR1 is MDHEN and CDR2 is SYDVKM. V lost 3 bases to trimming and J lost 3 bases, with 8 bases between them. Here the CDR3 reads CASSFLGDTGELFF. The CDR3, as DNA: TGTGCCAGCAGTTTCTTAGGGGACACCGGGGAGCTGTTTTTT.

With regard to this clone: The same CDR3 also results from other DNA sequences found in this sample. The CDR3: CASSFGPTYEQYF. Written as DNA, the CDR3 is TGTGCCAGCAGTTTCGGTCCCACCTACGAGCAGTACTTC. The V call is TRBV27, the J call TRBJ2-7; D gene unclear. Germline lookup yields CDR1 MNHEY and CDR2 SMNVEV (reference sequence). Trimming took off 3 bases at V and 2 bases at J, with 8 bases between the two ends. The CDR3 extends over 13 amino acids.

Points on this clone: Other DNA sequences within the sample encode an identical CDR3. The chain recombines TRBV27 with TRBJ2-1, with TRBD2 matching 11 bases. Trimming at V came to 5 bases and at J to 5 bases, leaving 2 bases not matched to a gene. In germline, CDR1 is MNHEY, CDR2 SMNVEV (reference sequence). The CDR3 runs to 14 residues. DNA of the CDR3: TGTGCCAGCAGTCCGGGACTAGCGGACAATGAGCAGTTCTTC. Protein sequence: CASSPGLADNEQFF.

The rearrangement uses TRBV6-5 and TRBJ2-5, with D hard to call. CDR1 and CDR2 (germline): MNHEY, SVGAGI. The CDR3 consists of 13 residues. The V and J ends lost 5 bases and 2 bases respectively, with 9 bases between them. Here the CDR3 reads CASSLVLQETQYF. The CDR3 region has the DNA TGTGCCAGCAGTCTGGTCTTACAAGAGACCCAGTACTTC.

This rearrangement joins TRBV6-6 to TRBJ1-1, with D perhaps TRBD1 (6 bases). V was clipped by 6 bases and J by 5 bases, with 13 bases between them. The CDR3 runs 13 residues. Per germline, CDR1 MNHNY and CDR2 SVGAGI (reference sequence). The CDR3 nucleotides read TGTGCCAGCAGCTACACAGGGCGTACTGAAGCTTTCTTT. It translates to CASSYTGRTEAFF.

The chain links TRBV5-4 to TRBJ2-7; D is unresolved. V was clipped by 0 bases and J by 2 bases, with 9 bases between them. Germline assignment: CDR1 SGHNT and CDR2 YYREEE (reference sequence). The CDR3 totals 14 residues. The CDR3 DNA sequence: TGTGCCAGCAGCTTGGACCAGAATCCCTACGAGCAGTACTTC. Residues: CASSLDQNPYEQYF.

The rearrangement links TRBV6-6 to TRBJ2-7, with D unclear. The CDR3 totals 13 residues. Germline assignment: CDR1 MNHNY and CDR2 SVGAGI (reference sequence). V gave up 2 bases and J gave up 4 bases, with 9 bases separating them. In DNA form, the CDR3 reads TGTGCCAGCAGTTACCCCGACGGTTACGAGCAGTACTTC. This translates into CASSYPDGYEQYF.

This clone has more than one count but fewer than ten. Other nucleotide sequences in the sample specify the same CDR3. The chain joins TRBV4-1 to TRBJ1-1; D gene ambiguous. The CDR3 has 13 residues. Germline V gives CDR1 MGHRA, CDR2 YSYEKL. V was cut by 3 bases and J by 1 base, with 6 bases left in between. The CDR3 DNA is TGCGCCAGCAGCCATCCAGGGAACACTGAAGCTTTCTTT. It encodes CASSHPGNTEAFF.

CDR3 nucleotides: TGTGCCTGGTTTAGCGGGAGAGTCACCGGGGAGCTGTTTTTT. This encodes CAWFSGRVTGELFF. The chain has TRBV30 and TRBJ2-2, with 9 bases aligning to TRBD2. This CDR3 region has 14 residues. CDR1 and CDR2 from the germline V gene are GTSNPN and SVGIG (reference sequence). V was pared by 5 bases and J by 4 bases, with 5 bases of the junction left unmatched. Variable domain in full (rest from reference TRBV30 and TRBJ2-2): SQTIHQWPATLVQPVGSPLSLECTVEGTSNPNLYWYRQAAGRGLQLLFYSVGIGQISSEVPQNLSASRPQDRQFILSSKKLLLSDSGFYLCAWFSGRVTGELFFGEGSRLTVL.

The rearrangement joins TRBV27 to TRBJ2-3; tentatively, D is TRBD1 or TRBD2 (5 bases each). With 5 bases removed from V and 4 bases from J, the gap between germline ends came to 16 bases. This CDR3 comprises 15 residues. Germline V gene sequence: CDR1 MNHEY, CDR2 SMNVEV (reference sequence). The CDR3 DNA is TGTGCCAGCAGTCCCTTAAGAGGGGAAGCAGATACGCAGTATTTT. The encoded protein is CASSPLRGEADTQYF.

The rearrangement joins TRBV27 to TRBJ2-7; D might be TRBD2 (5 bases). V was pared by 0 bases and J by 0 bases, with 9 bases between. Germline CDR1 MNHEY, CDR2 SMNVEV (reference sequence). There are 15 residues in the CDR3. DNA for the CDR3: TGTGCCAGCAGTTTATCGCTCGGGGACTCCTACGAGCAGTACTTC. This codes for CASSLSLGDSYEQYF.

The chain uses TRBV29-1 and TRBJ2-1; maybe TRBD1 (6 bases). The germline V and J ends were trimmed by 5 bases and 4 bases, with 15 bases remaining between them. Germline V gene data show CDR1 as SQVTM and CDR2 as ANQGSEA. The CDR3 totals 14 residues. The CDR3 DNA follows: TGCAGCGTTCGTGAGCAGGGGTTATACAATGAGCAGTTCTTC. It translates to CSVREQGLYNEQFF.

This clone was counted only a few times. The CDR3 bases are TGTGCCAGCAGCTTGGGCAGGATTACCTACGAGCAGTACTTC. Its translation is CASSLGRITYEQYF. The chain carries TRBV5-5 and TRBJ2-7; no firm D call. V gave up 0 bases and J gave up 2 bases, with 9 bases separating them. Looked up from germline, CDR1 is SGHKS and CDR2 is YYEKEE (reference sequence). CDR3 length equals 14 residues.

The chain links TRBV14 to TRBJ2-2; possible D gene TRBD1, 6 bases. Trimming cost V 8 bases and J 2 bases, with 18 bases left between them. The CDR3 sequence is 16 residues long. From germline, CDR1 is SGHDN and CDR2 FVKESK. CDR3 bases: TGTGCCAGCGCAGACCAGGACAGTATTAACACCGGGGAGCTGTTTTTT. Encoded protein: CASADQDSINTGELFF.

V gene TRBV7-8 combines with J gene TRBJ1-1; no reliable D call. The V and J ends lost 3 bases and 1 base respectively, with 6 bases between them. Germline CDR1 SGHVS, CDR2 FQNEAQ. The CDR3 has 13 amino acids. The CDR3 loop reads CASSFAGNTEAFF. The CDR3 DNA reads TGTGCCAGCAGCTTTGCGGGGAACACTGAAGCTTTCTTT.

The chain has TRBV11-2 and TRBJ2-5; the match to TRBD2 covers 9 bases. Germline loops: CDR1 SGHAT, CDR2 FQNNGV. The ends lost 4 bases at V and 5 bases at J; junction bases unmatched: 8. CDR3 length equals 15 residues. CDR3 in DNA: TGTGCCAGCAGCTATCGGACTAGCGTGGGGGAGACCCAGTACTTC. It translates to CASSYRTSVGETQYF.